These T cell receptor beta chains were read from a single sample in a study of T cell repertoires in cytomegalovirus infection. MiXCR, applied by TCRdb to the reads, yields one record per CDR3 protein. Of fewer than 550,000 distinct CDR3 sequences listed, 15% to 20% were seen once; the top ten hold 24%. Sample: CD8+ T cells from PBMCs. The source of these receptors is a human donor in good health (CMV status not recorded). Some clones in this sample may be carry-over from other donors' samples. Both conserved end residues are part of each CDR3. D genes are given only for firm matches. The listing skips clone size in some rows; elsewhere it reads once, few, many or a size class.

>many|TRBJ2-2|TRBV7-6|NA
TGTGCCAGCAGCCGGCTGGGGACGAACACCGGGGAGCTGTTTTTT
CASSRLGTNTGELFF
>NA|TRBJ1-1|TRBV9|NA
TGTGCCAGCACCGAAATGGGGGGCCCGAACACTGAAGCTTTCTTT
CASTEMGGPNTEAFF
>many|TRBJ1-5|TRBV7-6|NA
TGTGCCAGCAGCTTAGAACGGGGGAGGTACCAGCCCCAGCATTTT
CASSLERGRYQPQHF
>NA|TRBJ2-3|TRBV30|TRBD2
TGTGCCTGGAGTCCGGCGGGAGGGCCCGCAGATACGCAGTATTTT
CAWSPAGGPADTQYF
>NA|TRBJ2-1|TRBV6-1|TRBD2
TGTGCCAGCAGTACCACTAGCGGGGGGGCGAGGAATGAGCAGTTCTTC
CASSTTSGGARNEQFF
>NA|TRBJ1-1|TRBV9|NA
TGTGCCAGCAGCGTAGAACCGGGGGGGGGTCTGAACACTGAAGCTTTCTTT
CASSVEPGGGLNTEAFF
>few|TRBJ1-5|TRBV10-3|NA
TGTGCCATCAGTTATGACAGAGCGGGCGTGGGTCAGCCCCAGCATTTT
CAISYDRAGVGQPQHF
>few|TRBJ1-2|TRBV20-1|NA
TGCAGTGCGTACGAAAGTGCCGACGGCTACACCTTC
CSAYESADGYTF
>many|TRBJ2-3|TRBV6-4|TRBD2
TGTGCCAGCAGTGAAGAGTCGGGGGGGTCGTTGGATACGCAGTATTTT
CASSEESGGSLDTQYF
>many|TRBJ2-2|TRBV6-1|TRBD1
TGTGCCAGCAGTGAAGGGTTGGGACAGGGATCCGGGGAGCTGTTTTTT
CASSEGLGQGSGELFF
>many|TRBJ1-4|TRBV7-9|TRBD1
TGTGCCAGCAGCCCCGCGGGACAGGAATTAAATGAAAAACTGTTTTTT
CASSPAGQELNEKLFF
>NA|TRBJ2-3|TRBV6-6|TRBD1
TGTGCCAGACTACAGGGGGCGAGATCAACAGATACGCAGTATTTT
CARLQGARSTDTQYF
>NA|TRBJ1-1|TRBV10-3|NA
TGTGCCATCAGTGACCCGGCCCGGGCCATGAATGAAGCTTTCTTT
CAISDPARAMNEAFF
>few|TRBJ2-5|TRBV6-1|NA
TGTGCCAGCAGGGTCATCCTGGGAGAGACCCAGTACTTC
CASRVILGETQYF
>few|TRBJ2-1|TRBV27|TRBD2
TGTGCCAGCAGTTCCTCTCCAGCGGGGACGGATGAGCAGTTCTTC
CASSSSPAGTDEQFF
>many|TRBJ2-7|TRBV10-3|NA
TGTGCCACGGCGGAAGGGTACGAGCAGTACTTC
CATAEGYEQYF
>many|TRBJ2-7|TRBV11-2|TRBD2
TGTGCCAGCAGCAACGGGACTAGCGGGAGCGAACACGAGCAGTACTTC
CASSNGTSGSEHEQYF
>many|TRBJ2-5|TRBV25-1|NA
TGTGCCAGCAGAGCCGGACCCCAAGAGACCCAGTACTTC
CASRAGPQETQYF
>many|TRBJ1-6|TRBV19|NA
TGTGCCAGTAGCCAAAAACAGGGATCACCCCTCCACTTT
CASSQKQGSPLHF
>few|TRBJ1-1|TRBV4-1|TRBD1
TGCGCCAGCAGCCAACCACCGGACAGGGGGCTTGAAGCTTTCTTT
CASSQPPDRGLEAFF
>few|TRBJ2-5|TRBV2|TRBD1
TGTGCCAGCAAGGGGGCGCGGGAGACCCAGTACTTC
CASKGARETQYF
>few|TRBJ1-5|TRBV20-1|NA
TGCAGTGCTGAAAAACACAGGAAGAATCAGCCCCAGCATTTT
CSAEKHRKNQPQHF
>few|TRBJ2-1|TRBV5-1|TRBD2
TGCGCCAGCAGCTCCCAAGGGACTAGCGGTTACAATGAGCAGTTCTTC
CASSSQGTSGYNEQFF
>many|TRBJ2-1|TRBV7-9|TRBD1
TGTGCCAGCAGCGCCCGGGACAGGGTCGGCAATGAGCAGTTCTTC
CASSARDRVGNEQFF
>NA|TRBJ2-7|TRBV29-1|TRBD2
TGCAGCGTTGACCAACTCAGGGAGGGCGTATTCCAGCAGTACTTC
CSVDQLREGVFQQYF
>few|TRBJ1-4|TRBV18|NA
TGTGCCAGCTCACCAAGGGAGACACTGAGGTCTAATGAAAAACTGTTTTTT
CASSPRETLRSNEKLFF